The sequence of this T cell receptor beta chain was determined in a study of CD8 T cells in ankylosing spondylitis. Study-wide points: Significant enrichment of disease-linked clones was reported in matched ankylosing spondylitis synovial fluid.

Quantitative 5'-RACE was performed with molecular barcodes, and it yielded the TCR beta libraries. TCRdb reanalysed the 5' RACE reads using MiXCR and keeps one entry per CDR3 protein. The sample records about 240,000 distinct CDR3 sequences, roughly 8.6% being singletons. Points on this clonotype: Its cognate antigen is unknown.

This CDR3 comprises 14 residues. Germline V gives CDR1 KGHDR, CDR2 SFDVKD. V lost 4 bases and J lost 9; bases outside the gene matches: 7. Sequenced: blood, either unsorted or a sorted T cell fraction (not recorded which). The chain is built from TRBV24-1 and TRBJ2-1; 8 nucleotides line up with TRBD2. This TCR was sampled from a male donor with ankylosing spondylitis or in good health (not recorded which). This CDR3 reads CATSDSRLASEQFF. The CDR3 DNA is TGTGCCACCAGTGACTCTCGACTAGCGTCTGAGCAGTTCTTC.